The 3 T cell receptor beta chains listed next were all sequenced from one sample in a study of T cell responses to AZD1222 COVID-19 vaccine. Measured with immunoSEQ multiplex PCR; TCRdb has only the in-frame clones, and not every one. The sample lists some 100,000 clones; about 86% were seen once. The sequencing used peripheral blood, collected on day 0 of AZD1222 vaccination. The receptors derive from an adult in good health.

The chain recombines TRBV19 with TRBJ2-3; D remains unclear. The germline CDR1 and CDR2 sequences are LNHDA and SQIVND (reference sequence). V lost 1 base and J 6 bases, leaving 8 bases between the germline ends. The CDR3 covers 13 residues. Here the CDR3 reads CASSIAAPDTQYF. The CDR3 DNA follows: TGTGCCAGTAGTATAGCGGCCCCGGATACGCAGTATTTT.

V is TRBV7-9 and J is TRBJ2-3, with D unclear. CDR1 and CDR2 from the germline V gene are SEHNR and FQNEAQ (reference sequence). Trimming removed 8 bases at V and 6 bases at J, with 12 bases between. This CDR3 region has 12 residues. CDR3 sequence reads: CASAPLADTQYF. The CDR3 DNA follows: TGTGCCAGCGCACCCCTCGCGGATACGCAGTATTTT.

In this sample, this clone turned up once. The chain is built from TRBV18 and TRBJ1-5, with D unresolved. In germline, CDR1 is KGHSH, CDR2 LQKENI. Trimming took off 3 bases at V and 3 bases at J, with 6 bases between the two ends. The CDR3 has 13 amino acids. The CDR3 here is CASSPADNQPQHF. The CDR3 bases are TGTGCCAGCTCACCGGCAGACAATCAGCCCCAGCATTTT.